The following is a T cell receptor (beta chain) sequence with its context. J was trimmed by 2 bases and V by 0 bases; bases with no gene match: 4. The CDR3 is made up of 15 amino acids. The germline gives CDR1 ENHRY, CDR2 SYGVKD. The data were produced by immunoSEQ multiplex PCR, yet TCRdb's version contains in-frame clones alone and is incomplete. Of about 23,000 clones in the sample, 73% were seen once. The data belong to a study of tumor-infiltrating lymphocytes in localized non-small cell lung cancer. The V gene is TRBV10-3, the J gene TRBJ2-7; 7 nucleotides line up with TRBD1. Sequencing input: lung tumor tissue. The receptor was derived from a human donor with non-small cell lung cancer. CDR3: CAISESTGYAYEQYF. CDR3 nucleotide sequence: TGTGCCATCAGTGAGTCGACAGGGTACGCCTACGAGCAGTACTTC.